This T cell receptor beta chain came from a study of blood T cell repertoires in COVID-19. Here immunoSEQ multiplex PCR was the method, and the copy in TCRdb shows in-frame clones only, minus some. The sample lists about 71,000 clones; roughly 84% were seen once. V was clipped by 5 bases and J by 5 bases, with 13 bases between them. Germline values: CDR1 SGDLS, CDR2 YYNGEE. This CDR3 has 13 amino acids. While infection was still active, Seattle patients were enrolled and then followed longitudinally. The sequenced material came from peripheral blood. The genes are TRBV9 and TRBJ1-2; D not resolved. The origin of this receptor is a man aged 30 to 39 with COVID-19, enrolled during active disease. As DNA, the CDR3 is TGTGCCAGCAGGGGGTCCACGGGATATGGCTACACCTTC. Residues: CASRGSTGYGYTF.